This is a list of T cell receptor beta chains from one sample in a study of T cells in Graves' hyperthyroidism and ophthalmopathy. TCRdb re-derived calls from the multiplex PCR reads in MiXCR, one entry per CDR3 protein. This table holds under 250,000 distinct CDR3 sequences, roughly 22% found once. Source material: blood. Source of these receptors: a woman aged 40 to 50 with Graves' ophthalmopathy. CDR3s include the opening cysteine and the closing phenylalanine or tryptophan. Fields, in order: CDR3 protein, J gene, V gene.

CDR3: CATSDSGALGREAFF
J: TRBJ1-1
V: TRBV24-1

CDR3: CASSQVGDQPQHF
J: TRBJ1-5
V: TRBV3-1

CDR3: CASSLEDRVGGYTF
J: TRBJ1-2
V: TRBV5-1

CDR3: CASGQGPHQPQHF
J: TRBJ1-5
V: TRBV6-5

CDR3: CASSQYLNTGELFF
J: TRBJ2-2
V: TRBV4-2

CDR3: CASSAGTSVGTQYF
J: TRBJ2-5
V: TRBV13

CDR3: CASSDSTRETQYF
J: TRBJ2-5
V: TRBV2

CDR3: CASTPGGIDTEAFF
J: TRBJ1-1
V: TRBV12-3/TRBV12-4

CDR3: CSAGDTPYSNQPQHF
J: TRBJ1-5
V: TRBV20-1

CDR3: CAISGAAGANVLTF
J: TRBJ2-6
V: TRBV10-3

CDR3: CASSLSTYERYF
J: TRBJ2-7
V: TRBV6-2/TRBV6-3

CDR3: CASSLQGNGANVLTF
J: TRBJ2-6
V: TRBV5-1

CDR3: CASSLFAGTYEQYF
J: TRBJ2-7
V: TRBV5-1

CDR3: CASSFDSGRASKGSYEQYF
J: TRBJ2-7
V: TRBV12-3/TRBV12-4

CDR3: CASTGTGTGNTIYF
J: TRBJ1-3
V: TRBV2

CDR3: CASSLGPSGGVETQYF
J: TRBJ2-5
V: TRBV7-9

CDR3: CASSSLGQPQHF
J: TRBJ1-5
V: TRBV7-2

CDR3: CASSLMAGPPQPQHF
J: TRBJ1-5
V: TRBV7-2

CDR3: CASSFPGASYEQYF
J: TRBJ2-7
V: TRBV12-3/TRBV12-4

CDR3: CASSYAETYEQYF
J: TRBJ2-7
V: TRBV6-5

CDR3: CASSIPPPPGASGRTYEQYF
J: TRBJ2-7
V: TRBV7-4

CDR3: CASSSDRGGNTEAFF
J: TRBJ1-1
V: TRBV5-1

CDR3: CASRSETQYF
J: TRBJ2-5
V: TRBV24-1